This entry lists 28 T cell receptor beta chains sequenced from one sample in a study of T cell repertoires in cytomegalovirus infection. TCRdb redid the calling of the reads with MiXCR, one entry per CDR3 protein. The sample contains 250,000 to 300,000 distinct CDR3 sequences, about a sixth of which appear only once. The sample taken for sequencing was CD8+ T cells from PBMCs. The receptors come from a human donor in good health (CMV status not recorded). Some clones in this sample may be carry-over from other donors' samples.

This clonotype was observed many times. The chain uses TRBV4-1 and TRBJ2-7; 7 nucleotides align to TRBD1. CDR3 length: 14 residues. CDR1 is MGHRA, CDR2 YSYEKL, per germline. V trimming: 1 base; J trimming: 1 base; junction bases outside the gene matches: 1. The CDR3: CASSQGQGSYEQYF. Here the CDR3 DNA reads TGCGCCAGCAGCCAAGGACAGGGATCCTACGAGCAGTACTTC.

This clonotype turned up a few times. The chain recombines TRBV19 with TRBJ2-7; possible D gene TRBD1, 5 bases. Germline V gene sequence: CDR1 LNHDA, CDR2 SQIVND (reference sequence). The V gene lost 5 bases and the J gene lost 5 bases, with 10 bases spanning the gap. The CDR3 extends over 12 amino acids. In nucleotides, the CDR3 is TGTGCCAGTAGTTGGCAGGGCGACGAGCAGTACTTC. Encoded protein: CASSWQGDEQYF.

The chain uses TRBV18 and TRBJ1-1; perhaps TRBD1 as D (5 bases). The CDR3 has 18 residues. The V and J ends lost 1 base and 3 bases respectively, with 21 bases between them. Germline values: CDR1 KGHSH, CDR2 LQKENI. The CDR3, as DNA: TGTGCCAGCTCACCACGAGACGACCTTTTTAGGGGTGACACTGAAGCTTTCTTT. It encodes CASSPRDDLFRGDTEAFF.

This clonotype was seen only a few times. The V call is TRBV28, the J call TRBJ1-6; possibly TRBD1 for D (5 bases). Trimming pared 2 bases from V and 9 bases from J, leaving 11 bases between. This CDR3 has 14 amino acids. Germline loops: CDR1 MDHEN, CDR2 SYDVKM. The DNA of the CDR3 is TGTGCCAGCAGTTTACGAGGGGATGTTTCACCCCTCCACTTT. Translating gives CASSLRGDVSPLHF.

Only a few counts were recorded for this clonotype. This chain links TRBV20-1 with TRBJ1-2; 7 bases line up with TRBD1. Germline V gene lookup returns CDR1 DFQATT and CDR2 SNEGSKA (reference sequence). J lost 4 bases, V lost 3 bases, and 14 bases had no gene match. The CDR3 extends over 16 amino acids. The CDR3 reads CSARGPGQITGYGYTF. CDR3 DNA sequence: TGCAGTGCTAGGGGACCGGGACAGATAACGGGCTATGGCTACACCTTC.

The V and J genes are TRBV6-1 and TRBJ2-2, with D perhaps TRBD2 (5 bases). V lost 4 bases and J 4 bases, leaving 10 bases between the germline ends. Germline CDR1 MNHNS, CDR2 SASEGT. There are 14 residues in the CDR3. The DNA of the CDR3 is TGTGCCAGCAGTGCGGGATTCCTCACCGGGGAGCTGTTTTTT. This encodes CASSAGFLTGELFF.

In its sample, this clonotype was seen many times. One junction end disagrees with the germline gene, perhaps due to a read error. The chain has TRBV7-7 and TRBJ2-1; D remains unclear. This CDR3 comprises 16 residues. The germline CDR1 and CDR2 sequences are SSHAT and FNYEAQ (reference sequence). CDR3 nucleotide sequence: TGTGCTAGCAGCGCAATCCAGAGGTCCGATTACAATGAGCAGTTCTTC. Translated: CASSAIQRSDYNEQFF.

DNA of the CDR3: TGCGCCAGCAGCCAAGGGCAGGGGTCCGGGGGTGAAAAACTGTTTTTT. Encoded protein: CASSQGQGSGGEKLFF. The chain has TRBV4-3 and TRBJ1-4; the D gene is possibly TRBD1 (6 bases). There are 16 residues in the CDR3. V dropped 1 base and J dropped 7 bases, with 16 bases sitting between them. Germline V gene data show CDR1 as LGHNA and CDR2 as YSLEER.

This clonotype has more than one count but fewer than ten. The V and J genes are TRBV7-9 and TRBJ2-5; TRBD1 matches at 8 bases. The germline gives CDR1 SEHNR, CDR2 FQNEAQ (reference sequence). Trimming at V came to 5 bases and at J to 5 bases, leaving 7 bases not matched to a gene. The CDR3 is made up of 14 amino acids. The CDR3 loop is CASSIGTGFETQYF. DNA of the CDR3: TGTGCCAGCAGCATCGGGACAGGTTTTGAGACCCAGTACTTC.

The chain employs TRBV10-3 and TRBJ2-7; tentatively, D is TRBD1 (7 bases). Germline V CDR1 and CDR2: ENHRY, SYGVKD. The CDR3 totals 14 residues. V shed 10 bases and J shed 0 bases, with 16 bases lying between them. The CDR3 DNA reads as TGTGCCACCGCGGGGACAGACTACTCCTACGAGCAGTACTTC. Its translation: CATAGTDYSYEQYF.

The chain joins TRBV6-5 to TRBJ1-1; D is unclear. Germline V gene data show CDR1 as MNHEY and CDR2 as SVGAGI. V dropped 2 bases and J dropped 3 bases, with 10 bases sitting between them. CDR3 length: 14 residues. CDR3 DNA: TGTGCCAGCAGTTACGAGGCTAAGTACACTGAAGCTTTCTTT. It translates to CASSYEAKYTEAFF.

This clonotype was recorded many times. The chain uses TRBV12-3 or TRBV12-4 and TRBJ1-5, with D uncertain. The germline V and J ends were trimmed by 1 base and 2 bases, with 12 bases remaining between them. The CDR3 extends over 16 amino acids. CDR3 coding DNA: TGTGCCAGCAGTTTAGAGGACCCCTGGGGCAATCAGCCCCAGCATTTT. Translated: CASSLEDPWGNQPQHF.

This clonotype was counted only a few times. The chain joins TRBV7-6 to TRBJ2-7, with 10 bases identical to TRBD1. Germline V gene lookup returns CDR1 SGHVS and CDR2 FNYEAQ. This CDR3 region has 15 residues. After removal of 5 bases from V and 6 bases from J, the junction contained 10 bases not matched to a gene. CDR3 loop: CASSQYGTGEREQYF. The CDR3 DNA sequence: TGTGCCAGCAGCCAATACGGGACAGGGGAGCGCGAGCAGTACTTC.

This chain connects TRBV20-1 to TRBJ2-4; unclear D gene. Trimming removed 0 bases at V and 8 bases at J, with 20 bases between. The CDR3 covers 16 residues. CDR1 is DFQATT and CDR2 is SNEGSKA in the germline V gene (reference sequence). The CDR3 spells CSARDPLRHARYIQYF. CDR3 DNA sequence: TGCAGTGCTAGAGATCCCCTTCGACACGCGAGGTACATTCAGTACTTC.

This clonotype was counted a few times. The V call is TRBV28, the J call TRBJ2-3; 8 positions match TRBD1. The CDR3 totals 16 residues. Looked up from germline, CDR1 is MDHEN and CDR2 is SYDVKM. Trimming at V came to 5 bases and at J to 2 bases, leaving 9 bases not matched to a gene. The CDR3 protein is CASSNGQGRLTDTQYF. For the CDR3, the DNA is TGTGCCAGCAGTAACGGACAGGGTAGACTCACAGATACGCAGTATTTT.

This clonotype was seen at least ten times. This chain uses TRBV7-8 with TRBJ1-6; D ambiguous. Between the trimmed V and J ends, which lost 1 base and 8 bases, there was a span of 18 bases. The CDR3 has 17 residues. Germline CDR1 is SGHVS and CDR2 is FQNEAQ. In nucleotides, the CDR3 is TGTGCCAGCAGCTTAGGGCTGGCGCTCCTTCCATATTCACCCCTCCACTTT. Encoded protein: CASSLGLALLPYSPLHF. Supplemented by reference TRBV7-8 and TRBJ1-6, the full variable domain reads GAGVSQSPRYKVAKRGQDVALRCDPISGHVSLFWYQQALGQGPEFLTYFQNEAQLDKSGLPSDRFFAERPEGSVSTLKIQRTQQEDSAVYLCASSLGLALLPYSPLHFGNGTRLTVT.

This clonotype was observed a handful of times. The rearrangement uses TRBV7-9 and TRBJ2-1, with 7 nucleotides matching TRBD2. CDR1 and CDR2 (germline): SEHNR, FQNEAQ (reference sequence). This CDR3 has 15 amino acids. Trimming took 4 bases from V and 4 from J; bases not matched to a gene: 7. Written as DNA, the CDR3 is TGTGCCAGCAGCTCAGCGGGGTTTGGGTACAATGAGCAGTTCTTC. This translates into CASSSAGFGYNEQFF.

The chain combines TRBV28 with TRBJ1-5; the D is unclear. Trimming removed 5 bases from V and 4 bases from J, with 15 bases in between. Germline CDR1 MDHEN, CDR2 SYDVKM. CDR3 length equals 15 residues. In nucleotides, the CDR3 is TGTGCCAGCAGTACCGTAATTTGGGGAAATCAGCCCCAGCATTTT. Translating gives CASSTVIWGNQPQHF.

This chain connects TRBV10-3 to TRBJ2-1; weak D call: TRBD1 (5 bases). The V gene's germline CDR1 is ENHRY and CDR2 SYGVKD. The CDR3 runs to 13 residues. The V end was cut by 10 bases, the J end by 5 bases, with 15 bases between. The CDR3 region has the DNA TGTGCCAATCAGTGGGCCAGGGACAATGAGCAGTTCTTC. It codes for CANQWARDNEQFF.

A few counts support this clonotype. The chain is built from TRBV29-1 and TRBJ2-2, with D hard to call. CDR1 is SQVTM, CDR2 ANQGSEA, per germline. The CDR3 is 10 amino acids. V lost 5 bases and J lost 6, with 4 bases in between. The CDR3 DNA reads TGCAGCGTTCGATCCGGGGAGCTGTTTTTT. Its protein product is CSVRSGELFF.

The chain employs TRBV25-1 and TRBJ2-7, with D unresolved. The V gene lost 8 bases and the J gene lost 7 bases, with 12 bases spanning the gap. Looked up from germline, CDR1 is MGHDK and CDR2 is SYGVNS. This CDR3 has 11 residues. DNA of the CDR3: TGTGCCAGCCTCAACCTAGGGGAGCAGTACTTC. Amino acid sequence: CASLNLGEQYF.

V gene TRBV3-1 combines with J gene TRBJ1-2, with 7 bases fitting TRBD1. The germline gives CDR1 LGHDT, CDR2 YNNKEL (reference sequence). There are 14 residues in the CDR3. Trimming took 9 bases from V and 5 from J; bases not matched to a gene: 12. The CDR3 coding sequence is TGTGCCAGTACAACAGGGGCCGCGTCATATGGCTACACCTTC. Translation: CASTTGAASYGYTF.

This clonotype came up many times. The chain employs TRBV4-2 and TRBJ1-2, with D maybe TRBD1 (5 bases). Germline loops: CDR1 LGHNA, CDR2 YNFKEQ. The CDR3 runs 16 residues. V lost 0 bases to trimming and J lost 0 bases, with 11 bases between them. Written as DNA, the CDR3 is TGTGCCAGCAGCCAAGATCTGGGGGGATCTAACTATGGCTACACCTTC. Translation gives CASSQDLGGSNYGYTF.

This clonotype was observed many times. The chain employs TRBV7-6 and TRBJ2-5; D perhaps matches TRBD1 (6 bases). CDR1 SGHVS and CDR2 FNYEAQ come from the germline V gene. V lost 4 bases to trimming and J lost 4 bases, with 16 bases between them. The CDR3 has 15 residues. The DNA of the CDR3 is TGTGCCAGCAGCTGGGGCACAGGGACGGGAGAGACCCAGTACTTC. Protein sequence: CASSWGTGTGETQYF.

This clonotype appeared many times. The J gene is TRBJ1-1, the V gene TRBV27; D might be TRBD1 (5 bases). V lost 8 bases and J lost 1, with 17 bases in between. Germline loops: CDR1 MNHEY, CDR2 SMNVEV (reference sequence). The CDR3 extends over 15 amino acids. The CDR3 bases are TGTGCCAGCCGCTCGGGGCCAGGGACGAACACTGAAGCTTTCTTT. This sequence encodes CASRSGPGTNTEAFF.

This clonotype was detected only a few times. The genes are TRBV6-1 and TRBJ2-3; 8 positions agree with TRBD1. The CDR3 is made up of 21 amino acids. V shed 6 bases and J 6 bases; nucleotides not matched to a gene: 29. Germline V gene sequence: CDR1 MNHNS, CDR2 SASEGT. The CDR3 here is CASRTPFRGQVSPEVVDTQYF. Here the CDR3 DNA reads TGTGCCAGCAGAACCCCCTTCCGGGGACAGGTCTCCCCAGAGGTCGTGGATACGCAGTATTTT.

This clonotype was seen a few times. The V gene is TRBV7-9, the J gene TRBJ1-3; the D gene is possibly TRBD1 (6 bases). Germline V gene lookup returns CDR1 SEHNR and CDR2 FQNEAQ (reference sequence). The CDR3 has 15 amino acids. Trimming pared 8 bases from V and 4 bases from J, leaving 18 bases between. CDR3 amino acids: CASLEDGTTGNTIYF. The CDR3 nucleotides are TGTGCCAGCCTCGAGGACGGGACAACCGGAAACACCATATATTTT.

Ten or more counts support this clonotype. The rearrangement links TRBV4-1 to TRBJ2-1; no clear D. V shed 4 bases and J shed 6 bases, with 10 bases lying between them. The CDR3 is made up of 13 amino acids. Germline CDR1 MGHRA, CDR2 YSYEKL. The CDR3 sequence is CASSRSWGNEQFF. The CDR3 nucleotides are TGCGCCAGCAGCCGATCCTGGGGCAATGAGCAGTTCTTC.